The text below deals with one T cell receptor (beta chain). As yet, its antigen is unknown. Depth targeted 1 in 200,000 to 1 in 1 million T cells, averaging approximately 9.3x coverage per clonotype. Assay used: immunoSEQ multiplex PCR; TCRdb lists only in-frame clones, some missing. Altogether 200,000 to 250,000 clones are present, about four fifths being singletons, with the ten largest covering about an eighth. These data come from a study of cytotoxic CD8 clonotypes in ibrutinib-treated CLL. Study results and limitations: At baseline, clonality was higher than in age-matched healthy donors and correlated with CD8+ counts. Public clonotypes occurred uncommonly; on treatment, they contracted or remained stable.

The germline gives CDR1 SGHTA, CDR2 FQGNSA. Trimming took off 1 base at V and 1 base at J, with 11 bases between the two ends. This CDR3 is built from 15 residues. The source material was PBMCs, sampled after 12 months of ibrutinib treatment. The receptor was isolated from a human donor with chronic lymphocytic leukemia. The rearrangement joins TRBV7-2 to TRBJ2-7; no firm D call. CDR3 in amino acids: CASSLVTGTSYEQYF. In DNA form, the CDR3 reads TGTGCCAGCAGCTTAGTAACCGGAACATCCTACGAGCAGTACTTC.